This TCR beta chain is from a study of cytotoxic CD8 clonotypes in ibrutinib-treated CLL. Study-wide results and limits: A rise in clonality was seen at ibrutinib response, and a fall back toward baseline was seen at progression.

Data came from immunoSEQ multiplex PCR; TCRdb stores just in-frame clones and leaves some out. The repertoire consists of 110,000 to 150,000 clones, with 77% occurring once and the leading ten covering 28%. This clone was picked up a small number of times. Its antigen remains unknown. The germline V and J ends were trimmed by 4 bases and 4 bases, with 14 bases remaining between them. Germline V gene lookup returns CDR1 MDHEN and CDR2 SYDVKM. This CDR3 spans 14 amino acids. The origin of this receptor is a human donor with chronic lymphocytic leukemia. Sequenced material: PBMCs, taken after 12 months of ibrutinib treatment. The chain has TRBV28 and TRBJ2-7, with D unclear. CDR3: CASSSLMWAYEQYF. The CDR3 region has the DNA TGTGCCAGCAGTTCCCTCATGTGGGCGTACGAGCAGTACTTC.